These 32 T cell receptor beta chains share one sample of origin, sequenced in a study of blood T cells in healthy people across ages. Using a J-beta primer mix together with a sample-barcoded 5' primer, a second PCR was run for about 6 to 12 cycles. Using its own MiXCR run on the 5' RACE reads, TCRdb lists one record per CDR3 protein. The data contain about 1.4 million distinct CDR3 sequences, 55% to 75% of them seen just once; the ten biggest clones take up about 6.3%. Sequenced material: blood. The receptors derive from a man aged 18 to 30 in good health.

The gene calls are TRBV25-1 and TRBJ1-2, with 7 bases matching TRBD1. The ends lost 3 bases at V and 4 bases at J; junction bases unmatched: 11. Germline V gene lookup returns CDR1 MGHDK and CDR2 SYGVNS. The CDR3 covers 16 residues. The CDR3 protein is CASSDFDRVFGYGYTF. The CDR3 region has the DNA TGTGCCAGCAGTGATTTCGACAGGGTTTTCGGCTATGGCTACACCTTC.

The rearrangement joins TRBV4-3 to TRBJ1-2, with no clear D. CDR3 size: 15 residues. Trimming removed 2 bases from V and 5 bases from J, with 15 bases in between. Per the germline V gene, CDR1 is LGHNA and CDR2 is YSLEER. CDR3 coding DNA: TGCGCCAGCAGCCAACGCCGGGGTGTGGATTATGGCTACACCTTC. Protein: CASSQRRGVDYGYTF.

The chain employs TRBV4-2 and TRBJ2-3, with TRBD1 as a possible D gene (6 bases). Trimming pared 0 bases from V and 3 bases from J, leaving 16 bases between. The CDR3 is made up of 17 amino acids. Germline V gene data show CDR1 as LGHNA and CDR2 as YNFKEQ. CDR3 nucleotide sequence: TGTGCCAGCAGCCAAGATGGGCAGGGGCGGAGTACAGATACGCAGTATTTT. Its translation is CASSQDGQGRSTDTQYF.

The chain joins TRBV2 to TRBJ2-4, with D possibly being TRBD2 (6 bases). The V end lost 3 bases, the J end lost 2 bases, and 14 bases lay between the germline ends. Germline V CDR1 and CDR2: SNHLY, FYNNEI. There are 16 residues in the CDR3. CDR3 loop: CASSEWGVNTKNIQYF. CDR3 DNA: TGTGCCAGCAGTGAGTGGGGGGTGAACACCAAAAACATTCAGTACTTC.

Here the CDR3 reads CSVGGDRGHPRGYTF. CDR3 coding DNA: TGCAGCGTTGGTGGGGACAGGGGCCACCCGAGGGGCTACACCTTC. The V call is TRBV29-1, the J call TRBJ1-2, with 10 bases aligning to TRBD1. Germline V CDR1 and CDR2: SQVTM, ANQGSEA. The CDR3 spans 15 residues. Trimming took 4 bases from V and 8 from J; bases not matched to a gene: 13.

This clonotype occurred a few times. The CDR3 reads CASSLRFDIQYF. CDR3 DNA: TGTGCCAGCAGCTTACGGTTCGACATTCAGTACTTC. The rearrangement uses TRBV11-2 and TRBJ2-4; D not certain. CDR3 size: 12 residues. Trimming took off 2 bases at V and 8 bases at J, with 7 bases between the two ends. Germline-derived CDR1 and CDR2 are SGHAT and FQNNGV.

V usage is TRBV2 and J usage is TRBJ1-6; tentatively, D is TRBD1 (6 bases). Germline CDR1 and CDR2: SNHLY and FYNNEI. CDR3 length: 17 amino acids. Trimming pared 5 bases from V and 0 bases from J, leaving 14 bases between. The CDR3 DNA is TGTGCCAGCAGTAGGTCGGACAGCCGCTCCTATAATTCACCCCTCCACTTT. Its translation is CASSRSDSRSYNSPLHF.

V gene TRBV4-2 combines with J gene TRBJ2-3, with 9 bases aligning to TRBD2. Germline values: CDR1 LGHNA, CDR2 YNFKEQ. Trimming at V came to 5 bases and at J to 2 bases, leaving 8 bases not matched to a gene. The CDR3 runs 16 residues. The DNA for the CDR3 is TGTGCCAGCAGCTCCCGACTAGCGGAAAACACAGATACGCAGTATTTT. Translating it yields CASSSRLAENTDTQYF.

This clonotype came up a few times. This chain links TRBV29-1 with TRBJ2-1, with a possible D match to TRBD1 (5 bases). The CDR3 consists of 11 residues. CDR1 and CDR2 (germline): SQVTM, ANQGSEA. V shed 8 bases and J shed 5 bases, with 10 bases lying between them. The CDR3 nucleotides read TGCAGCCTGGGGCAGGACAATGAGCAGTTCTTC. As protein: CSLGQDNEQFF.

This clonotype was counted a few times. The chain uses TRBV6-5 and TRBJ2-6, with TRBD2 matching over 7 bases. The germline gives CDR1 MNHEY, CDR2 SVGAGI. J gave up 2 bases and V 0 bases, and 4 bases lay outside the gene matches. The CDR3 is 17 residues long. CDR3 amino acids: CASSYSRGSAGANVLTF. CDR3 DNA: TGTGCCAGCAGTTACTCGCGCGGGAGCGCTGGGGCCAACGTCCTGACTTTC.

With respect to this clonotype: One end of the junction is discordant with germline, which a read error may explain. The rearrangement uses TRBV4-1 and TRBJ2-1; TRBD2 agrees at 11 bases. The CDR3 loop spans 15 amino acids. Germline CDR1 and CDR2: MGHRA and YSYEKL. The CDR3: CASSHLAGGQNERFF. The DNA for the CDR3 is TGCGCCAGCAGCCACTTAGCGGGGGGGCAAAATGAGCGGTTCTTC.

This clonotype was counted a single time. The chain uses TRBV4-1 and TRBJ2-1; D gene uncertain. With the DNA end fitting TRBJ2-7 better, the J assignment may be wrong. The CDR3 spans 18 residues. Per germline, CDR1 MGHRA and CDR2 YSYEKL. The CDR3 sequence is CASSQRFTQDLPYNEQYF. Here the CDR3 DNA reads TGCGCCAGCAGCCAAAGGTTCACGCAGGACCTCCCCTACAATGAGCAGTACTTC.

The CDR3 DNA reads as TGTGCCAGCAGTCCGCCGCTCCCAGAGCAGTACTTC. It yields the protein CASSPPLPEQYF. The genes are TRBV11-2 and TRBJ2-7; D is uncertain. Germline V CDR1 and CDR2: SGHAT, FQNNGV. V was pared by 6 bases and J by 7 bases, with 13 bases between. This CDR3 spans 12 amino acids.

A note on this clonotype: One end of the junction is discordant with germline, which a read error may explain. The rearrangement links TRBV7-9 to TRBJ2-1; no definite D call. The CDR3 is 12 residues long. Germline assignment: CDR1 SEHNR and CDR2 FQNEAQ (reference sequence). CDR3 sequence (DNA): TGTGTCAGCAGCCGAATAGGGCATGAGCAGTTCTTC. Its translation: CVSSRIGHEQFF.

This clonotype was seen more than once but under ten times. The chain uses TRBV7-9 and TRBJ1-1; D is ambiguous. V was cut by 6 bases and J by 4 bases, with 12 bases left in between. Per germline, CDR1 SEHNR and CDR2 FQNEAQ (reference sequence). This CDR3 contains 13 residues. The CDR3 sequence: CASRPGSSTEAFF. CDR3 DNA: TGTGCCAGCAGACCCGGGTCGAGCACTGAAGCTTTCTTT.

V gene TRBV24-1 combines with J gene TRBJ2-2; 10 bases agree with TRBD1. Germline assignment: CDR1 KGHDR and CDR2 SFDVKD. This CDR3 spans 19 amino acids. The J segment lost 3 bases and the V segment lost 5 bases, leaving 14 bases of the junction unmatched. The CDR3, as DNA: TGTGCCACCAGTGGGGACCCGGGACAGGGGAAGATTGACACCGGGGAGCTGTTTTTT. Its translation is CATSGDPGQGKIDTGELFF.

With regard to this clonotype: Possible read error: a much larger clone is one base away. The genes are TRBV7-2 and TRBJ2-7; 8 bases are shared with TRBD2. The end of the DNA is better explained by TRBJ2-5, so the J call may be wrong. The CDR3 is 15 residues long. Germline CDR1 is SGHTA and CDR2 is FQGNSA. The CDR3 loop is CASSLPGLDGETQYF. The DNA for the CDR3 is TGTGCCAGCAGCTTACCGGGACTAGATGGGGAGACCCAGTACTTC.

This clonotype showed up just a few times. The J gene is TRBJ2-7, the V gene TRBV7-4; 10 bases are a match to TRBD2. The junction had 10 bases not matched to a gene; V was cut back by 6 bases and J by 2 bases. CDR1 SGHVT and CDR2 SQSDAQ come from the germline V gene. This CDR3 contains 16 residues. Here the CDR3 DNA reads TGTGCCAGCAGTTGCCCGGGACTAGCGCTGCCCTACGAGCAGTACTTC. Protein: CASSCPGLALPYEQYF.

This clonotype appeared a single time. Sequence at one end of the junction differs from germline and may be a read error. The chain uses TRBV4-1 and TRBJ2-7; 8 bases line up with TRBD2. Germline values: CDR1 MGHRA, CDR2 YSYEKL. There are 18 residues in the CDR3. For the CDR3, the DNA is TGCGCCAGCAGCCAACACATTCTCAGCGGGAGCGCCTCCCACGAGCAGTACTTC. This sequence encodes CASSQHILSGSASHEQYF.

The chain couples TRBV15 to TRBJ2-3; the D gene is possibly TRBD2 (5 bases). Trimming took off 0 bases at V and 6 bases at J, with 13 bases between the two ends. The CDR3 runs 15 residues. Germline V gene sequence: CDR1 LNHNV, CDR2 YYDKDF (reference sequence). The CDR3 reads CATSRDPSDFDTQYF. In DNA form, the CDR3 reads TGTGCCACCAGCAGAGATCCTTCGGACTTTGATACGCAGTATTTT.

This clonotype occurred a few times. The chain is built from TRBV19 and TRBJ2-6, with TRBD1 as a possible D gene (6 bases). Germline CDR1 and CDR2: LNHDA and SQIVND (reference sequence). This CDR3 is 15 amino acids long. V was clipped by 5 bases and J by 2 bases, with 10 bases between them. CDR3 residues: CASSPGQPGANVLTF. Written as DNA, the CDR3 is TGTGCCAGTAGTCCCGGACAGCCTGGGGCCAACGTCCTGACTTTC.

The V and J genes are TRBV20-1 and TRBJ2-1; 9 nucleotides line up with TRBD1. Trimming cost V 3 bases and J 3 bases; bases outside gene matches: 6. Germline V lookup: CDR1 DFQATT, CDR2 SNEGSKA (reference sequence). This CDR3 spans 15 amino acids. Here the CDR3 DNA reads TGCAGTGCTAGCACAGGGGGCAACGTCTACAATGAGCAGTTCTTC. It yields the protein CSASTGGNVYNEQFF.

The chain joins TRBV4-1 to TRBJ1-1; TRBD1 is a possible D gene (6 bases). The CDR3 totals 15 residues. Germline V gene sequence: CDR1 MGHRA, CDR2 YSYEKL. The V end lost 0 bases, the J end lost 6 bases, and 14 bases lay between the germline ends. The CDR3 DNA reads TGCGCCAGCAGCCAAGAGGGAGGGGACACATCTGAAGCTTTCTTT. Its translation is CASSQEGGDTSEAFF.

The V and J genes are TRBV29-1 and TRBJ2-3, with 8 bases aligning to TRBD2. With 4 bases clipped from V and 2 bases from J, the junction kept 5 bases outside the gene matches. The CDR3 spans 14 residues. The germline V gene encodes CDR1 SQVTM and CDR2 ANQGSEA. In DNA, the CDR3 is TGCAGCGTTGGCCCTAGCGGGTTCACAGATACGCAGTATTTT. It is translated as CSVGPSGFTDTQYF.

This clonotype was counted only a few times. This chain links TRBV29-1 with TRBJ1-6; no definite D call. Trimming took 1 base from V and 9 from J, leaving 1 base between them. The V gene's germline CDR1 is SQVTM and CDR2 ANQGSEA. This CDR3 is built from 10 residues. The CDR3 DNA sequence: TGCAGCGTTGAAGCTTCACCCCTCCACTTT. Translating it yields CSVEASPLHF.

J is TRBJ2-7 and V is TRBV4-1; a possible D gene is TRBD2 (6 bases). This CDR3 has 15 residues. V lost 2 bases and J 3 bases, leaving 14 bases between the germline ends. CDR1 is MGHRA, CDR2 YSYEKL, per germline. The CDR3 coding sequence is TGCGCCAGCAGCCAAAGGACTAACGGTGGCTACGAGCAGTACTTC. Residues: CASSQRTNGGYEQYF.

V and J are TRBV29-1 and TRBJ1-1; no definite D call. There are 15 residues in the CDR3. Trimming stripped 4 bases from V and 1 base from J, with 16 bases between. Germline V CDR1 and CDR2: SQVTM, ANQGSEA. CDR3 region: CSVGSNTAGNTEAFF. For the CDR3, the DNA is TGCAGCGTTGGAAGTAACACCGCAGGGAACACTGAAGCTTTCTTT. Complete variable domain (other parts from reference TRBV29-1 and TRBJ1-1): SAVISQKPSRDICQRGTSLTIQCQVDSQVTMMFWYRQQPGQSLTLIATANQGSEATYESGFVIDKFPISRPNLTFSTLTVSNMSPEDSSIYLCSVGSNTAGNTEAFFGQGTRLTVV.

This clonotype appeared a single time. The genes are TRBV21-1 and TRBJ2-7; the D call of TRBD2 is as the table states it, not checked on the DNA. TRBV21-1 has pseudogene status. The CDR3 extends over 15 amino acids. The CDR3 reads CASLAGRGRTYEQYF. DNA for the CDR3: TGTGCCAGCTTAGCGGGTCGGGGCAGAACCTACGAGCAGTACTTC.

This clonotype has only one observation. The chain carries TRBV13 and TRBJ2-7, with D possibly being TRBD1 (6 bases). The CDR3 contains 16 residues. Germline loops: CDR1 PRHDT, CDR2 FYEKMQ (reference sequence). Trimming left V 0 bases short and J 3 bases short, with 15 bases between. The CDR3 spells CASSLGGGQRVYEQYF. DNA of the CDR3: TGTGCCAGCAGCTTAGGCGGCGGACAGCGAGTCTACGAGCAGTACTTC.

V and J are TRBV6-5 and TRBJ2-7, with unresolved D. This CDR3 has 16 amino acids. V was pared by 5 bases and J by 4 bases, with 21 bases between. CDR1 and CDR2 (germline): MNHEY, SVGAGI. CDR3 sequence reads: CASSKLPQDGFYEQYF. The CDR3 DNA follows: TGTGCCAGCAGTAAACTCCCCCAGGACGGATTTTACGAGCAGTACTTC.

This chain joins TRBV7-9 and TRBJ2-3; TRBD1 might be the D (6 bases). Trimming left V 5 bases short and J 2 bases short, with 20 bases between. CDR3 size: 17 residues. In germline, CDR1 is SEHNR, CDR2 FQNEAQ (reference sequence). CDR3 sequence (DNA): TGTGCCAGCAGCATCGGACAGTTTTCGTCAACCACAGATACGCAGTATTTT. It translates to CASSIGQFSSTTDTQYF.

This clonotype came up a few times. The rearrangement joins TRBV25-1 to TRBJ2-5, with 7 bases matching TRBD1. This CDR3 spans 14 amino acids. The germline V gene encodes CDR1 MGHDK and CDR2 SYGVNS. Trimming removed 5 bases from V and 7 bases from J; junction bases left unmatched: 10. The CDR3, as DNA: TGTGCCAGCAGTCTGACAGGGACGGGCAGGACCCAGTACTTC. Its translation: CASSLTGTGRTQYF. The full variable domain, rest sourced from reference TRBV25-1 and TRBJ2-5, is EADIYQTPRYLVIGTGKKITLECSQTMGHDKMYWYQQDPGMELHLIHYSYGVNSTEKGDLSSESTVSRIRTEHFPLTLESARPSHTSQYLCASSLTGTGRTQYFGPGTRLLVL.